These 14 T cell receptor beta chains originate from one sample sequenced in a study of T cell repertoires and HLA-DP antigens. This table comes from immunoSEQ multiplex PCR, and its TCRdb copy is limited to in-frame clones, with some not included. The sample lists some 89,000 clones; 86% were seen once. For these TCRs, the target antigens are not known. Sequencing was carried out using CD4+ T cells from PBMCs. These receptors all stem from a man aged 50-60 years in good health and CMV-seronegative.

The rearrangement uses TRBV7-2 and TRBJ2-1; TRBD1 matches 8 bases. V lost 3 bases and J lost 6; bases outside the gene matches: 1. This CDR3 region has 13 residues. CDR1 SGHTA and CDR2 FQGNSA come from the germline V gene. The CDR3 DNA reads TGTGCCAGCAGCTTCGGACAGGGCAATGAGCAGTTCTTC. This translates into CASSFGQGNEQFF.

The chain has TRBV25-1 and TRBJ1-6; 7 bases fit TRBD1. The germline gives CDR1 MGHDK, CDR2 SYGVNS. V lost 2 bases and J lost 6; bases outside the gene matches: 4. The CDR3 covers 15 residues. In nucleotides, the CDR3 is TGTGCCAGCAGTGAAACAGGGGTTATTAATTCACCCCTCCACTTT. It specifies CASSETGVINSPLHF. The variable domain in full, with the rest retrieved from reference TRBV25-1 and TRBJ1-6, is EADIYQTPRYLVIGTGKKITLECSQTMGHDKMYWYQQDPGMELHLIHYSYGVNSTEKGDLSSESTVSRIRTEHFPLTLESARPSHTSQYLCASSETGVINSPLHFGNGTRLTVT.

This clone was found once. The DNA of the CDR3 is TGTGCCTGGAGTCCCACGACAGGCCCCTATGGCTACACCTTC. It codes for CAWSPTTGPYGYTF. This chain uses TRBV30 with TRBJ1-2; a possible D gene is TRBD1 (6 bases). Trimming removed 2 bases at V and 4 bases at J, with 14 bases between. Per germline, CDR1 GTSNPN and CDR2 SVGIG (reference sequence). The CDR3 is 14 residues long.

This chain links TRBV7-2 with TRBJ2-3; D may be TRBD1 or TRBD2 (5 bases each). Germline CDR1 SGHTA, CDR2 FQGNSA. Trimming cost V 3 bases and J 2 bases, with 9 bases left between them. This CDR3 has 14 amino acids. CDR3 region: CASSLGDDTDTQYF. DNA of the CDR3: TGTGCCAGCAGCTTGGGGGACGACACAGATACGCAGTATTTT.

J is TRBJ2-7 and V is TRBV25-1; weak D call: TRBD1 (6 bases). This CDR3 is 12 amino acids long. The germline V and J ends were trimmed by 5 bases and 4 bases, with 9 bases remaining between them. Germline lookup yields CDR1 MGHDK and CDR2 SYGVNS. The CDR3 is CASSTDRYEQYF. In DNA, the CDR3 is TGTGCCAGCAGTACCGACAGGTACGAGCAGTACTTC.

V and J are TRBV30 and TRBJ2-7, with unresolved D. Germline CDR1 and CDR2: GTSNPN and SVGIG (reference sequence). The V end was cut by 6 bases, the J end by 2 bases, with 8 bases between. This CDR3 comprises 11 residues. The CDR3 here is CACATTYEQYF. The CDR3 DNA sequence: TGTGCCTGTGCCACTACCTACGAGCAGTACTTC.

This clone has just one count. V and J are TRBV18 and TRBJ1-1; D might be TRBD1 (6 bases). V was shortened by 0 bases and J by 5 bases, with 10 bases between the two germline ends. CDR1 and CDR2 from the germline V gene are KGHSH and LQKENI. This CDR3 comprises 14 residues. The CDR3 bases are TGTGCCAGCTCACCACCACAGGGAGAAACTGAAGCTTTCTTT. Translating it yields CASSPPQGETEAFF.

This rearrangement joins TRBV5-5 to TRBJ2-3; D perhaps matches TRBD1 (6 bases). The CDR3 length is 15 residues. The V gene lost 1 base and the J gene lost 3 bases, with 12 bases spanning the gap. CDR1 is SGHKS, CDR2 YYEKEE, per germline (reference sequence). The CDR3 DNA reads TGTGCCAGCAGCTTGCAGGGGTATGTTACAGATACGCAGTATTTT. Its translation: CASSLQGYVTDTQYF.

The gene calls are TRBV7-8 and TRBJ1-5; D unresolved. V was shortened by 2 bases and J by 0 bases, with 14 bases between the two germline ends. Germline CDR1 and CDR2: SGHVS and FQNEAQ. This CDR3 is built from 17 residues. The chain's CDR3 is CASSLLGGKGSNQPQHF. DNA for the CDR3: TGTGCCAGCAGCTTACTGGGCGGGAAGGGTAGCAATCAGCCCCAGCATTTT.

The chain employs TRBV19 and TRBJ2-7; 11 positions agree with TRBD1. CDR1 and CDR2 (germline): LNHDA, SQIVND (reference sequence). CDR3 length equals 17 residues. Trimming cost V 4 bases and J 3 bases; bases outside gene matches: 11. The CDR3 region has the DNA TGTGCCAGTAGTACCGGGACAGGGGGTTATAGTGTCTACGAGCAGTACTTC. Residues: CASSTGTGGYSVYEQYF.

The chain uses TRBV28 and TRBJ1-5, with D perhaps matching TRBD1 (5 bases). The V end was cut by 6 bases, the J end by 4 bases, with 19 bases between. The CDR3 length is 16 residues. Germline loops: CDR1 MDHEN, CDR2 SYDVKM. The DNA of the CDR3 is TGTGCCAGCAGCTCCAACCTCCGGGACCTAAATCAGCCCCAGCATTTT. Translated: CASSSNLRDLNQPQHF.

For the CDR3, the DNA is TGTGCCAGCAGTTCCGGGACAGGGAGTGTAAGCTATGGCTACACCTTC. Protein: CASSSGTGSVSYGYTF. The chain is built from TRBV28 and TRBJ1-2; 9 bases fit TRBD1. Germline loops: CDR1 MDHEN, CDR2 SYDVKM. The CDR3 is made up of 16 amino acids. Trimming cost V 4 bases and J 4 bases; bases outside gene matches: 10.

The chain is built from TRBV5-1 and TRBJ2-6; D is undetermined. V gave up 4 bases and J gave up 0 bases, with 11 bases separating them. The CDR3 runs 16 residues. From germline, CDR1 is SGHRS and CDR2 YFSETQ. As DNA, the CDR3 is TGCGCCAGCAGCCCCGTCCAGCTCTCTGGGGCCAACGTCCTGACTTTC. Protein product: CASSPVQLSGANVLTF. Combining the CDR3 with reference TRBV5-1 and TRBJ2-6 gives the whole variable domain KAGVTQTPRYLIKTRGQQVTLSCSPISGHRSVSWYQQTPGQGLQFLFEYFSETQRNKGNFPGRFSGRQFSNSRSEMNVSTLELGDSALYLCASSPVQLSGANVLTFGAGSRLTVL.

The genes are TRBV18 and TRBJ1-4, with 10 bases that match TRBD1. J lost 3 bases, V lost 3 bases, and 4 bases had no gene match. The CDR3 consists of 16 residues. Germline V CDR1 and CDR2: KGHSH, LQKENI. CDR3 sequence reads: CASSPGQGMSNEKLFF. Written as DNA, the CDR3 is TGTGCCAGCTCACCGGGACAGGGGATGTCTAATGAAAAACTGTTTTTT. The whole variable domain, filled in from reference TRBV18 and TRBJ1-4, reads NAGVMQNPRHLVRRRGQEARLRCSPMKGHSHVYWYRQLPEEGLKFMVYLQKENIIDESGMPKERFSAEFPKEGPSILRIQQVVRGDSAAYFCASSPGQGMSNEKLFFGSGTQLSVL.